This T cell receptor (beta chain) came from a study of early T cells in non-severe SARS-CoV-2 infection. Study summary: The chains were unpaired, and the sequenced material was bulk RNA from unsorted whole blood.

Deletions cut 2 bases from V and 0 bases from J, with 12 bases between. Germline assignment: CDR1 SGHTS and CDR2 YDEGEE. The CDR3 runs 16 residues. This clonotype has only a few counts. As yet, its antigen is unknown. Whole-study results and caveats: The VDJdb matching leaned toward anti-spike CD8 responses and overlooked private and CD4 specificities.

Attached unique molecular identifiers marked individual cDNA molecules. From the 5' RACE reads, TCRdb called clonotypes with MiXCR, one entry per CDR3 protein. The sample records about 33,000 distinct CDR3 sequences, about 5% being singletons. This rearrangement joins TRBV5-8 to TRBJ1-3; a possible D gene is TRBD1 (6 bases). The TCR sequence derives from an adult who was a healthcare worker with PCR-confirmed SARS-CoV-2 infection or an uninfected control (not recorded which). Sequenced input: whole blood. The chain's CDR3 is CASSFTLDSSGNTIYF. In DNA form, the CDR3 reads TGTGCCAGCAGCTTCACTTTGGACAGCTCTGGAAACACCATATATTTT.